This TCR beta chain was captured by sequencing in a study of vaccination and CD4 T cells after COVID-19. In the study overall: The post-vaccine samples came a median about 70 days after dose two (range 14 to 241).

Treatment described: approximately 9-day PBMC culture with coronavirus spike peptide pools or control peptides (ViraFEST assay). In the ViraFEST assay, peptide-pool expansion preceded TCR sequencing of expanded clonotypes. Positive PCR dates covered March to December 2020, before US Alpha, Beta and Delta variants. At the Johns Hopkins FTIC core, DNA taken from cultured CD4+ T cells was sequenced by way of the Oncomine TCR Beta short-read assay. Via MiXCR, TCRdb re-called the PCR reads, giving one row per CDR3 protein. The sample holds over 11,000 distinct CDR3 sequences; around 46% are singletons and the top ten take about 15%. A word on this clonotype: Its antigen is not known.

The ends lost 2 bases at V and 3 bases at J; junction bases unmatched: 1. There are 14 residues in the CDR3. Germline V gives CDR1 MNHEY, CDR2 SVGAGI. Sequencing was done on a sample of cultured CD4+ T cells from blood. The source is a human donor with COVID-19. This sequence joins TRBV6-5 and TRBJ2-7, with 10 positions matching TRBD1. The CDR3 loop is CASSYRDRGYEQYF. The DNA for the CDR3 is TGTGCCAGCAGTTACCGGGACAGGGGCTACGAGCAGTACTTC.